A selection of T cell receptor beta chains follows, all from one sample in a study of T cell responses to AZD1222 COVID-19 vaccine. Clones were sequenced by immunoSEQ multiplex PCR, and TCRdb holds only the in-frame ones, with some missing. The data show roughly 190,000 clones, with 80% to 95% seen just once and over 1.5% held by the top ten. Sequencing used peripheral blood, obtained 28 days after the second AZD1222 dose. These receptors were obtained from an adult who received the AZD1222 COVID-19 vaccine. Each CDR3 is given with its conserved first and last residue. A D gene is named only where the DNA matches it firmly. Some rows have no size entry. The others give once, few or many, or a class for an expanded clone.

d_gene: TRBD1; v_gene: TRBV6-1; j_gene: TRBJ1-4; abundance: .; CDR3nt: TGTGCCAGCAGTGAAAAGCAGGGGGCCATGGGAAAACTGTTTTTT; CDR3aa: CASSEKQGAMGKLFF
d_gene: TRBD1; v_gene: TRBV30; j_gene: TRBJ1-1; abundance: .; CDR3nt: TGTGCCTGGAGTCACTACGGGACAGGGGGTCGAGACGGATTGAACACTGAAGCTTTCTTT; CDR3aa: CAWSHYGTGGRDGLNTEAFF
d_gene: TRBD2; v_gene: TRBV27; j_gene: TRBJ2-3; abundance: once; CDR3nt: TGTGCCAGCAGTCCCGGACTAGCGGGAGTGGAGAGCACAGATACGCAGTATTTT; CDR3aa: CASSPGLAGVESTDTQYF
d_gene: .; v_gene: TRBV27; j_gene: TRBJ1-5; abundance: .; CDR3nt: TGTGCCAGCAGGATACAGGGTTTCAATCAGCCCCAGCATTTT; CDR3aa: CASRIQGFNQPQHF
d_gene: .; v_gene: TRBV4-3; j_gene: TRBJ1-2; abundance: .; CDR3nt: TGCGCCAGCAGCCAAGGTGGAGGGCGGCCGGGCTACACCTTC; CDR3aa: CASSQGGGRPGYTF
d_gene: .; v_gene: TRBV24-1; j_gene: TRBJ1-1; abundance: .; CDR3nt: TGTGCCACCAGGACAGAAGGGGTGGACACTGAAGCTTTCTTT; CDR3aa: CATRTEGVDTEAFF
d_gene: TRBD1; v_gene: TRBV2; j_gene: TRBJ1-2; abundance: .; CDR3nt: TGTGCCAGCAGCGGACAGGGGGGAGGGTATGGCTACACCTTC; CDR3aa: CASSGQGGGYGYTF
d_gene: TRBD1; v_gene: TRBV7-9; j_gene: TRBJ2-3; abundance: .; CDR3nt: TGTGCCAGCAGCTTGACAGGGGGATTTGATACGCAGTATTTT; CDR3aa: CASSLTGGFDTQYF
d_gene: .; v_gene: TRBV7-9; j_gene: TRBJ1-1; abundance: .; CDR3nt: TGTGCCAGCAGCTTAAGGAGGGACACTGAAGCTTTCTTT; CDR3aa: CASSLRRDTEAFF
d_gene: .; v_gene: TRBV9; j_gene: TRBJ1-2; abundance: few; CDR3nt: TGTGCCAGCAGCACCTTTCTTCAAGGCTACACCTTC; CDR3aa: CASSTFLQGYTF
d_gene: TRBD1; v_gene: TRBV18; j_gene: TRBJ1-1; abundance: .; CDR3nt: TGTGCCAGCTCATCTTACAGGGGCCTCTACACTGAAGCTTTCTTT; CDR3aa: CASSSYRGLYTEAFF
d_gene: .; v_gene: TRBV5-4; j_gene: TRBJ2-7; abundance: .; CDR3nt: TGTGCCAGCTCGGTGTACGTGAGTTCCTACGAGCAGTACTTC; CDR3aa: CASSVYVSSYEQYF
d_gene: .; v_gene: TRBV30; j_gene: TRBJ1-1; abundance: .; CDR3nt: TGTGCCTGGAGTGTCGCACTCAACACTGAAGCTTTCTTT; CDR3aa: CAWSVALNTEAFF
d_gene: .; v_gene: TRBV19; j_gene: TRBJ2-7; abundance: .; CDR3nt: TGTGCCAGTAGTATTCGGACCGCCCAGTTGGGTTTCCACGAGCAGTACTTC; CDR3aa: CASSIRTAQLGFHEQYF
d_gene: .; v_gene: TRBV3-1/TRBV3-2; j_gene: TRBJ1-5; abundance: .; CDR3nt: TGTGCCAGCAGCCAAATTGAAGACAGGACCAATCAGCCCCAGCATTTT; CDR3aa: CASSQIEDRTNQPQHF
d_gene: TRBD1; v_gene: TRBV5-8; j_gene: TRBJ1-6; abundance: few; CDR3nt: TGTGCCAGCAGCCGGACAGGGAGGATCATTCAGCCACCCCTCCACTTT; CDR3aa: CASSRTGRIIQPPLHF
d_gene: .; v_gene: TRBV6-5; j_gene: TRBJ2-3; abundance: .; CDR3nt: TGTGCCAGCACCAGGGCGGGGAGCGGGGATACGCAGTATTTT; CDR3aa: CASTRAGSGDTQYF
d_gene: .; v_gene: TRBV6-2/TRBV6-3; j_gene: TRBJ1-5; abundance: .; CDR3nt: TGTGCCAGCAGCCTCCACACGGGGGGCGATGGCAATCAGCCCCAGCATTTT; CDR3aa: CASSLHTGGDGNQPQHF
d_gene: .; v_gene: TRBV2; j_gene: TRBJ2-1; abundance: .; CDR3nt: TGTGCCAGCAGCCCGGGTCGCCCCAACAATGAGCAGTTCTTC; CDR3aa: CASSPGRPNNEQFF
d_gene: .; v_gene: TRBV3-1/TRBV3-2; j_gene: TRBJ1-5; abundance: few; CDR3nt: TGTGCCAGCAGCCAAGATGGGGGCAGGAACCCCCAGCATTTT; CDR3aa: CASSQDGGRNPQHF
d_gene: .; v_gene: TRBV6-2/TRBV6-3; j_gene: TRBJ2-3; abundance: .; CDR3nt: TGTGCCAGCAGTGCGTGGCGGGGTAGGGCAGATACGCAGTATTTT; CDR3aa: CASSAWRGRADTQYF
d_gene: TRBD2; v_gene: TRBV27; j_gene: TRBJ2-7; abundance: .; CDR3nt: TGTGCCAGCAGTTTACCCCGGGCTAGCGGGAGTTACGAGCAGTACTTC; CDR3aa: CASSLPRASGSYEQYF
d_gene: TRBD1; v_gene: TRBV7-9; j_gene: TRBJ1-2; abundance: .; CDR3nt: TGTGCCAGCAGCTCCTTCCCGGGACAGACTAACTATGGCTACACCTTC; CDR3aa: CASSSFPGQTNYGYTF
d_gene: .; v_gene: TRBV9; j_gene: TRBJ1-6; abundance: .; CDR3nt: TGTGCCAGCAGCGTAGCTAGATATTCACCCCTCCACTTT; CDR3aa: CASSVARYSPLHF
d_gene: .; v_gene: TRBV30; j_gene: TRBJ2-7; abundance: .; CDR3nt: TGTGCCTGGAGTGATCCCCCCCGCGGGCAGTACTTC; CDR3aa: CAWSDPPRGQYF
d_gene: .; v_gene: TRBV6-1; j_gene: TRBJ2-1; abundance: .; CDR3nt: TGTGCCAGCAGTGAAGGTGTCAACTCCTACAATGAGCAGTTCTTC; CDR3aa: CASSEGVNSYNEQFF
d_gene: TRBD1; v_gene: TRBV6-4; j_gene: TRBJ2-2; abundance: .; CDR3nt: TGTGCCAGCAGTATACACAGGGGCGGGGAGCTGTTTTTT; CDR3aa: CASSIHRGGELFF
d_gene: .; v_gene: TRBV20-1; j_gene: TRBJ2-1; abundance: .; CDR3nt: TGCAGTGCTAGTTATGCCCTCAATGAGCAGTTCTTC; CDR3aa: CSASYALNEQFF
d_gene: .; v_gene: TRBV6-1; j_gene: TRBJ1-1; abundance: .; CDR3nt: TGTGCCAGCAGTGAGAGGTCAGGGAACACTGAAGCTTTCTTT; CDR3aa: CASSERSGNTEAFF
d_gene: .; v_gene: TRBV19; j_gene: TRBJ1-1; abundance: .; CDR3nt: TGTGCCAGTAGTATTGAGCGGAACACTGAAGCTTTCTTT; CDR3aa: CASSIERNTEAFF
d_gene: .; v_gene: TRBV5-5; j_gene: TRBJ1-5; abundance: .; CDR3nt: TGTGCCAGCACCGCCGGGAGGGGTAACAATCAGCCCCAGCATTTT; CDR3aa: CASTAGRGNNQPQHF
d_gene: .; v_gene: TRBV18; j_gene: TRBJ2-1; abundance: few; CDR3nt: TGTGCCAGCTCCCAATCTATGACCTACAATGAGCAGTTCTTC; CDR3aa: CASSQSMTYNEQFF
d_gene: TRBD2; v_gene: TRBV30; j_gene: TRBJ2-3; abundance: .; CDR3nt: TGTGCCTGGAGCGACTTGACTAGCGGGGACCAAGATACGCAGTATTTT; CDR3aa: CAWSDLTSGDQDTQYF
d_gene: .; v_gene: TRBV27; j_gene: TRBJ2-3; abundance: few; CDR3nt: TGTGCCAGCAGTTTAGTGGGGACCCAAGATACGCAGTATTTT; CDR3aa: CASSLVGTQDTQYF
d_gene: TRBD1; v_gene: TRBV5-1; j_gene: TRBJ2-6; abundance: .; CDR3nt: TGCGCCAGCAGCTTGGATGGGACAGGGGGTCTCTCTGGGGCCAACGTCCTGACTTTC; CDR3aa: CASSLDGTGGLSGANVLTF
d_gene: .; v_gene: TRBV13; j_gene: TRBJ1-2; abundance: .; CDR3nt: TGTGCCAGCAGCTCAGACTGGCGAGTTAATAACTATGGCTACACCTTC; CDR3aa: CASSSDWRVNNYGYTF
d_gene: TRBD2; v_gene: TRBV6-1; j_gene: TRBJ2-1; abundance: .; CDR3nt: TGTGCCAGCAGTGAACGGGCGGCTAGCGGGAGAAATAAGTTCTTC; CDR3aa: CASSERAASGRNKFF
d_gene: .; v_gene: TRBV12-3/TRBV12-4; j_gene: TRBJ1-4; abundance: .; CDR3nt: TGTGCCAGCAGTTTACGGGGGGCGAAGGAACTGTTTTTT; CDR3aa: CASSLRGAKELFF
d_gene: TRBD2; v_gene: TRBV11-2; j_gene: TRBJ2-2; abundance: .; CDR3nt: TGTGCCAGCAGCTTCCAGGCGCTAGCGGGAGGCGGGGAGCTGTTTTTT; CDR3aa: CASSFQALAGGGELFF
d_gene: .; v_gene: TRBV24-1; j_gene: TRBJ2-2; abundance: .; CDR3nt: TGTGCCACCAGTCAGGGAGGCACCGGGGAGCTGTTTTTT; CDR3aa: CATSQGGTGELFF
d_gene: .; v_gene: TRBV21-1; j_gene: TRBJ2-4; abundance: .; CDR3nt: TGTGCCAGCAGCAACGACAGGGAGGGGGGCAAAAACATTCAGTACTTC; CDR3aa: CASSNDREGGKNIQYF
d_gene: .; v_gene: TRBV6-2/TRBV6-3; j_gene: TRBJ2-1; abundance: .; CDR3nt: TGTGCCAGCAGCAACAATGAGCAGTTCTTC; CDR3aa: CASSNNEQFF
d_gene: TRBD1; v_gene: TRBV6-4; j_gene: TRBJ2-2; abundance: .; CDR3nt: TGTGCCACCCGGACAGGGCGAAACACCGGGGAGCTGTTTTTT; CDR3aa: CATRTGRNTGELFF
d_gene: TRBD1; v_gene: TRBV10-2; j_gene: TRBJ1-5; abundance: .; CDR3nt: TGCGCCAGCAGCTGGGACCCACAGGGGCCAGGGGGGGATCAGCCCCAGCATTTT; CDR3aa: CASSWDPQGPGGDQPQHF
d_gene: .; v_gene: TRBV4-1; j_gene: TRBJ1-1; abundance: .; CDR3nt: TGCGCCAGCAGCACGGGCCCCAAGGAAGCTTTCTTT; CDR3aa: CASSTGPKEAFF
d_gene: TRBD1; v_gene: TRBV28; j_gene: TRBJ2-7; abundance: .; CDR3nt: TGTGCCAGCAGTCCCACCGGGACAGGGAGCTACGAGCAGTACTTC; CDR3aa: CASSPTGTGSYEQYF
d_gene: .; v_gene: TRBV11-2; j_gene: TRBJ2-2; abundance: .; CDR3nt: TGTGCCAGCAGCGCCGGGACTTCGAACACCGGGGAGCTGTTTTTT; CDR3aa: CASSAGTSNTGELFF
d_gene: .; v_gene: TRBV6-2/TRBV6-3; j_gene: TRBJ2-7; abundance: many; CDR3nt: TGTGCCAGCAGTTACGCTCTGACGAGCTCCTACGAGCAGTACTTC; CDR3aa: CASSYALTSSYEQYF
d_gene: .; v_gene: TRBV7-2; j_gene: TRBJ2-1; abundance: .; CDR3nt: TGTGCCAGCAGCTTAAGTCATGGTTACAATGAGCAGTTCTTC; CDR3aa: CASSLSHGYNEQFF
d_gene: .; v_gene: TRBV18; j_gene: TRBJ1-4; abundance: .; CDR3nt: TGTGCCAGCTCACCAGGGTCTGCAACTAATGAAAAACTGTTTTTT; CDR3aa: CASSPGSATNEKLFF
d_gene: TRBD1; v_gene: TRBV3-1/TRBV3-2; j_gene: TRBJ1-6; abundance: .; CDR3nt: TGTGCCAGCAGCCAACGCGGACAGGGAGGCTCACCCCTCCACTTT; CDR3aa: CASSQRGQGGSPLHF
d_gene: .; v_gene: TRBV7-9; j_gene: TRBJ2-5; abundance: .; CDR3nt: TGTGCCAGCAGCTTTCAGAAGGGCACCCTCAAAGAGACCCAGTACTTC; CDR3aa: CASSFQKGTLKETQYF
d_gene: .; v_gene: TRBV30; j_gene: TRBJ1-1; abundance: .; CDR3nt: TGTGCCTGGAGGGCCAGGCCGAACACTGAAGCTTTCTTT; CDR3aa: CAWRARPNTEAFF
d_gene: TRBD2; v_gene: TRBV14; j_gene: TRBJ2-3; abundance: .; CDR3nt: TGTGCCAGCAGACAGACTAGCGGGAAGGAAGCTACGCAGTATTTT; CDR3aa: CASRQTSGKEATQYF